This entry features one TCR beta chain sequence. Its recognized antigen is unknown. The cohort consisted of hundreds of healthy bone marrow donors. Cohort members were all nominally healthy when sampled, although unrecorded immune exposures were likely present. The donor tested CMV seropositive, placing the donor among the 250 to 300 seropositive members of the cohort. A peripheral blood sample was collected from each donor, and TCR beta sequencing was performed on peripheral blood mononuclear cells. Genomic DNA extraction from the blood cell samples was performed with the Qiagen DNeasy Blood Extraction Kit. This record comes from a study of cytomegalovirus exposure and HLA in healthy donors (dated by TCRdb to the late 2010s). Describing the broader study: An earlier analysis of approximately 600 of the donors reported 250 to 300 Gb of sequence data and some 120 million unique TCR beta sequences from 190 million or so T cells. Approximately 300 gigabases of sequencing data and about 92 million unique TCR sequences made up an early release that covered around 640 HLA-typed donors. Among the roughly 390 genotyped donors, around 79% belonged to the genetic ancestry cluster associated with self-reported Caucasian donors. The study was designed to test whether signatures of past pathogen exposure could be identified by cataloging public T cell receptors. The study profiled the T cell repertoires of approximately 700 subjects by immunosequencing and related them to cytomegalovirus serostatus. Besides the first cohort of 666 subjects, a separate validation cohort made up of some 110 different subjects was used. The study combined high-throughput TCR immunosequencing, statistical association of individual TCRs with disease status, and machine learning to predict cytomegalovirus infection status. A later analysis re-examined previously published TCR beta repertoires from just over 650 donors and added high-resolution HLA genotyping to investigate patterns of TCR occurrence. Rather than using new phenotypic data, the later analysis identified candidate immune exposures from TCR beta sequences and from how often those sequences occurred across donors. An earlier analysis of around 640 of the donors used high-throughput TCR beta sequencing to judge whether each TCR beta V gene segment behaved as functional or pseudogenic. Donor age, sex, ethnicity and CMV serostatus were compiled together with the repertoire data. Genome-wide SNP genotypes for about 60% of the roughly 700 donors were used in a later genetic analysis, which treated that subset as a discovery cohort. All discovery cohort repertoires had been generated using a single sequencing platform. HLA typing included class I and class II loci at four-digit resolution. The number of donors typed differed by locus, with about 629-630 for A, B, C, DRB1 and DQB1, roughly 520 for DQA1, 600 to 610 for DPA1, and some 440 for DPB1. Five DR-DQ haplotypes were handled as single units for association and clustering because linkage in the cohort was strong. Among about 390 genotyped donors of the cohort, an average of about 240,000 unique TCR beta nucleotide sequences were sequenced per donor, around 20% of them non-productive. Study-wide conclusions, independent of this receptor: In a later analysis, the rate of TCR association differed among HLA loci, with DRB1 alleles having the most associated TCRs and HLA-C alleles having the fewest. Correlated functional status among segregating V segments might reflect linkage disequilibrium, but an unknown experimental factor could not be ruled out. Sequencing depth was assumed to be roughly uniform across donors in the presence/absence analyses, though that assumption may not hold. A later analysis found that HLA-associated TCR beta chains were more clonally expanded and had lower generation probabilities than equally common non-associated chains. When HLA alleles, especially DR and DQ, strongly co-occurred, attributing TCR associations to individual alleles was difficult. Several of the top co-occurrence clusters appeared to be linked to parvovirus B19, influenza, CMV and Epstein-Barr virus, according to a later analysis. Most CMV-associated TCR beta chains appeared to be HLA-restricted in a later analysis, and the HLA associations seemed to be driven largely by CMV exposure. In a later genetic analysis, a missense DCLRE1C variant was associated with V-gene and J-gene trimming of TCR beta chains, and the association was replicated in an independent cohort. In both the original and validation cohorts, the classifier was reported to diagnose cytomegalovirus status with high specificity and sensitivity. In the study, some 160 TCR beta chains were listed as associated with cytomegalovirus. HLA typing was unavailable for some donors at each locus, so association tests used only the typed subset. Because counts were too low, under 20 rarely observed V segments, including chromosome 9 orphons, were left out of the earlier analysis of over 550 of the donors. In an earlier analysis of 587 of the donors, most TCR beta V segments were observed in productive rearrangements about 90% or about 30% of the time, broadly matching IMGT annotations. At a false discovery rate of 0.05, a later analysis linked under 20,000 TCR beta sequences to specific HLA alleles. A further reported finding was that TCR beta sequences accurately predicted the HLA-A and HLA-B alleles for most subjects in the first cohort. The authors suggested that the approach could potentially be extended to other disease states and immunological phenotypes. The cohort was sequenced for TCR beta chains only, and without alpha or paired-chain data the features that could be detected were limited. A few of the identified cytomegalovirus-associated TCR beta chains were confirmed in vitro to be specific for cytomegalovirus antigens. Across donors, most TCR sequences were observed very rarely, whereas some public TCRs were present in many individuals. CMV serostatus was the only immune exposure information available for the cohort. A cluster of highly shared sequence variants was judged likely to represent a technical artifact of the sequencing pipeline. In a later genetic analysis, fewer N-insertions in productive TCRs were reported among donors in an Asian-associated ancestry cluster than the roughly 710-donor mean.

To prepare the library, the immunoSEQ multiplex PCR assay was applied. A mixture of 60 forward primers for TCR Vbeta segments and 13 reverse primers for TCR Jbeta segments was used in the multiplex PCR. The CDR3 region of rearranged TCR beta genes was amplified from genomic DNA with a multiplex PCR assay. Amplified TCR beta libraries were sequenced as 87-base-pair reads on the Illumina HiSeq System. Per the original workflow: A later analysis counted some 80 million unique TCR beta chains across the 666 repertoires, and 10 million to 12 million of these chains were shared by at least two donors. A nearest-neighbor algorithm error-corrected the raw reads and collapsed the reads into unique sequences, merging closely related sequences to remove PCR and sequencing errors. V, D and J gene segments were assigned by aligning CDR3 sequences to IMGT reference sequences. For a sequence to be retained, a match of at least six nucleotides was required to both a V gene segment and a J gene segment. Rearrangements were called productive when the CDR3 lacked stop codons and stayed in frame with V and J; all others were non-productive. Following IMGT convention, CDR3 was defined as the stretch from the second conserved V-encoded cysteine to the conserved J-encoded phenylalanine. The earlier analysis of around 640 of the donors excluded sequences that lacked an unambiguous match to a single V gene segment. In an earlier analysis of approximately 550 of the donors, V segments were called functional above 56.7% productive rearrangements and were called segregating when the between-donor standard deviation exceeded 5%. A statistical classification framework was developed to diagnose cytomegalovirus status using the catalog of TCR beta chain sequences. V and J gene assignment, in a later analysis, came from comparing TCR nucleotide sequences with IMGT/GENE-DB human TR gene sequences. In a later analysis, CDR3 sequences and most-parsimonious VDJ recombination scenarios were assigned using the TCRdist pipeline. In a later analysis, every TCR beta chain was defined by the combination of its CDR3 amino acid sequence and its V-gene family, and reads without a unique V-gene family were dropped. As a way to deal with suspected cross-contamination and a sequencing artifact, a later analysis dropped 592 nucleotide sequences that were highly shared and had low generation probability. A later analysis calculated a clonal expansion index for each public chain from normalized within-repertoire ranks of inferred template counts. In a later analysis, generation probabilities were computed with a VDJ recombination model fitted to out-of-frame rearrangements, and the resulting probabilities were checked against IGoR. A later analysis scored TCR-TCR, TCR-HLA and TCR-CMV co-occurrence with hypergeometric tests, applying a repertoire-size bias correction to TCR pairs. False discovery rates were estimated in a later analysis by permuting HLA or CMV assignments 20 times. In a later analysis, co-occurring TCRs were grouped using DBSCAN, and TCRdist sequence similarity was added for clustering within HLA-allele-positive subsets. Repertoires with fewer than 30,000 or more than 120,000 public chains were left out of co-occurrence clustering, as were five repertoires with anomalous nucleotide sharing. The clones in this table, taken by TCRdb from immuneACCESS, are in-frame only. Not every clone is retained; where verified, under half of the shortfall comes from an unresolved V gene, and the cause of the rest is unknown. The DNA was the basis for D and trimming; V, J and clone size are from that table. This sample's listing comprises 30,000 to 40,000 clones. Less than 3.5% of the sample is held by the ten biggest clonotypes.

Sequencing input: PBMCs. The TCR was taken from a woman aged 40 to 50 in good health and CMV-seropositive.

The CDR3 sequence is CASSPLAGGDTGELFF. The nucleotides are TGTGCCAGCAGCCCGTTGGCGGGAGGCGACACCGGGGAGCTGTTTTTT. Recombination linked TRBV7-7 to TRBJ2-2; 8 bases in the junction line up with TRBD2. Trimming leaves V shorter by 5 bases and J shorter by 3 bases, with the junction holding 8 bases beyond the gene matches. Spanning cysteine to phenylalanine, the CDR3 consists of 16 amino acids. CDR3 DNA only is kept here, 48 bases in frame from base 1. As encoded in the germline V gene (reference sequence), CDR1 is SSHAT while CDR2 is FNYEAQ.